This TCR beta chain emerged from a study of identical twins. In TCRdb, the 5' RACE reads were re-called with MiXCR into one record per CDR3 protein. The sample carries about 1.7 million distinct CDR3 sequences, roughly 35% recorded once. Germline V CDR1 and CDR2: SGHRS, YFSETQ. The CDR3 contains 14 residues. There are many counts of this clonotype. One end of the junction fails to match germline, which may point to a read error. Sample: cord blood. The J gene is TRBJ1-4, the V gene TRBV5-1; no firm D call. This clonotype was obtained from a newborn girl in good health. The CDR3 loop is CASSLGQSNEKLFF. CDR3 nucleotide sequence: TGTGCCAGCAGTTTAGGGCAGTCTAATGAAAAACTGTTTTTT. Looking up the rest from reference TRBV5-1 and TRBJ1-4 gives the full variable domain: KAGVTQTPRYLIKTRGQQVTLSCSPISGHRSVSWYQQTPGQGLQFLFEYFSETQRNKGNFPGRFSGRQFSNSRSEMNVSTLELGDSALYLCASSLGQSNEKLFFGSGTQLSVL.